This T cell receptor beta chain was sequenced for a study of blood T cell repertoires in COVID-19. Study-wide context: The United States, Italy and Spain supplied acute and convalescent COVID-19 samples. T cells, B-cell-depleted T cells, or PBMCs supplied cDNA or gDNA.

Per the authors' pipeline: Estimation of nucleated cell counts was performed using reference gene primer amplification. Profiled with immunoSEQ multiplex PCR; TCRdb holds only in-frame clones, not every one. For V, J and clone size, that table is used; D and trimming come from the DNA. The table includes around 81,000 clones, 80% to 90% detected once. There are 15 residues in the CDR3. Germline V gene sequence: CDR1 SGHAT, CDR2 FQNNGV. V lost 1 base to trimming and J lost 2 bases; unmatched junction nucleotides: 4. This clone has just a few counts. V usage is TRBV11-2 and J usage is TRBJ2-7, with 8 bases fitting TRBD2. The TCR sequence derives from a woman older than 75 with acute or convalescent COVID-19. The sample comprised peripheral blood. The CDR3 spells CASSLVSGATYEQYF. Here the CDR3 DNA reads TGTGCCAGCAGCTTAGTTAGCGGGGCTACCTACGAGCAGTACTTC. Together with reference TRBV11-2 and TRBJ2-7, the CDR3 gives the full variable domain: EAGVAQSPRYKIIEKRQSVAFWCNPISGHATLYWYQQILGQGPKLLIQFQNNGVVDDSQLPKDRFSAERLKGVDSTLKIQPAKLEDSAVYLCASSLVSGATYEQYFGPGTRLTVT.